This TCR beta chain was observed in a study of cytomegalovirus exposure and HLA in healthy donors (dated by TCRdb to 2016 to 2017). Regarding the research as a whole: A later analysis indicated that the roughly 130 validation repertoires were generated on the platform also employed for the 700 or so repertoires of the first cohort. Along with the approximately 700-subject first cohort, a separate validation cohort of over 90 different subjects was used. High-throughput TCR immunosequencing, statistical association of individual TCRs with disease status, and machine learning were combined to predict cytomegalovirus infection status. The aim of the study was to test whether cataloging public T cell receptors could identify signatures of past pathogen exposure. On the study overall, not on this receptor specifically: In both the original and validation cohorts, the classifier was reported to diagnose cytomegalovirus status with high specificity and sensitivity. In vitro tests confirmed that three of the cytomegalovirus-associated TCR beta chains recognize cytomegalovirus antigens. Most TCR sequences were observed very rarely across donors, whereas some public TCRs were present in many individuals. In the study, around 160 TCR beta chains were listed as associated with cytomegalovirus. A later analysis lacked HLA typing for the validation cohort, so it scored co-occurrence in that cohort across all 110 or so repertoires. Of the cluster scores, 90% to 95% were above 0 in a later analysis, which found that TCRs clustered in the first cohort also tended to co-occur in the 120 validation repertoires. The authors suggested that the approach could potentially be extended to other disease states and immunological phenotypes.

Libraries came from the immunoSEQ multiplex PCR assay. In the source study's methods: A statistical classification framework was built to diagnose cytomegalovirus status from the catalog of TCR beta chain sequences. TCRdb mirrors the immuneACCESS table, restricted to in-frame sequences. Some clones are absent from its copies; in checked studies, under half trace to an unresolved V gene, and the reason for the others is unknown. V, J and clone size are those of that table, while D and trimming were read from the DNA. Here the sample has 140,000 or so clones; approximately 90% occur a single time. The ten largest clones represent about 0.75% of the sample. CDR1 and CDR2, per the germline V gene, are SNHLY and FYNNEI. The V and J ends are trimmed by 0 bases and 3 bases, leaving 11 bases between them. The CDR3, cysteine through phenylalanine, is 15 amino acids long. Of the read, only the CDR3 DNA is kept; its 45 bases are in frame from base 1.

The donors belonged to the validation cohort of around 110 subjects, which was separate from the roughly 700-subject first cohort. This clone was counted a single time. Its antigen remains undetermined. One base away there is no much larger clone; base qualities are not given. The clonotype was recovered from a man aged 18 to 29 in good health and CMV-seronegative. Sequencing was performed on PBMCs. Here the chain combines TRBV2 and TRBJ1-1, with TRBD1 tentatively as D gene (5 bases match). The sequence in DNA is TGTGCCAGCAGTGAAGCCCAGGGTATACACACTGAAGCTTTCTTT. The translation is CASSEAQGIHTEAFF. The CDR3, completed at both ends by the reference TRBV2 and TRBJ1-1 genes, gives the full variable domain EPEVTQTPSHQVTQMGQEVILRCVPISNHLYFYWYRQILGQKVEFLVSFYNNEISEKSEIFDDQFSVERPDGSNFTLKIRSTKLEDSAMYFCASSEAQGIHTEAFFGQGTRLTVV.